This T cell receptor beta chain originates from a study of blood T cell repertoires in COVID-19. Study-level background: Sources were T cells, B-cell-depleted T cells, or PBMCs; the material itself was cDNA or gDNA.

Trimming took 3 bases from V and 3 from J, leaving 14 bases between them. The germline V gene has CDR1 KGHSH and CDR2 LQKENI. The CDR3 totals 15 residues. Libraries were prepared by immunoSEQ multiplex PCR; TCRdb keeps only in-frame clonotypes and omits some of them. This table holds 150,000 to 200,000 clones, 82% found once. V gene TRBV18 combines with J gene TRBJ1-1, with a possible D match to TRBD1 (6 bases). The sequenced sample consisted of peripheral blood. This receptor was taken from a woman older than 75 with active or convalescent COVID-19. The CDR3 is CASSPLQGGDTEAFF. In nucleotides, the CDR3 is TGTGCCAGCTCACCGCTACAGGGTGGTGACACTGAAGCTTTCTTT.